This T cell receptor beta chain was profiled in a study of blood T cell repertoires in COVID-19. Trimming took 0 bases from V and 7 from J, leaving 11 bases between them. This CDR3 is 15 amino acids long. The V gene's germline CDR1 is SGHKS and CDR2 YYEKEE (reference sequence). Method: immunoSEQ multiplex PCR; TCRdb's copy keeps in-frame clones and lacks some. The table records 120,000 to 150,000 clones, 80% to 90% of them present only once. Study members were between roughly 18 and 100 years old and lived in approximately 25 US regions. This clone turned up a few times. The rearrangement links TRBV5-5 to TRBJ1-6; D unresolved. Source material: PBMCs or T cells enriched from blood (not recorded which). This clonotype was obtained from a woman aged 50 to 60 with acute COVID-19. The CDR3 DNA reads TGTGCCAGCAGCTTGGTAGGTCAGAGGAATTCACCCCTCCACTTT. Protein sequence: CASSLVGQRNSPLHF.